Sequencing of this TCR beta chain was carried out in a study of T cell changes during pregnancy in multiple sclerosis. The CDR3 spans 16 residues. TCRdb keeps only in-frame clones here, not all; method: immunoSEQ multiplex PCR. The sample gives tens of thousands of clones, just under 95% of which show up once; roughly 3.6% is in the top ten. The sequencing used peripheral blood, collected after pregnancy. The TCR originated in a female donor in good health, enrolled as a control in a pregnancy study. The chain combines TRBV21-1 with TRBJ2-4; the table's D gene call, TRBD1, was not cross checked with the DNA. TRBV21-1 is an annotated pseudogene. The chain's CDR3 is CASRSRDRVAKNIQYF. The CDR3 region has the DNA TGTGCCAGCAGGAGTCGGGACAGGGTAGCCAAAAACATTCAGTACTTC.